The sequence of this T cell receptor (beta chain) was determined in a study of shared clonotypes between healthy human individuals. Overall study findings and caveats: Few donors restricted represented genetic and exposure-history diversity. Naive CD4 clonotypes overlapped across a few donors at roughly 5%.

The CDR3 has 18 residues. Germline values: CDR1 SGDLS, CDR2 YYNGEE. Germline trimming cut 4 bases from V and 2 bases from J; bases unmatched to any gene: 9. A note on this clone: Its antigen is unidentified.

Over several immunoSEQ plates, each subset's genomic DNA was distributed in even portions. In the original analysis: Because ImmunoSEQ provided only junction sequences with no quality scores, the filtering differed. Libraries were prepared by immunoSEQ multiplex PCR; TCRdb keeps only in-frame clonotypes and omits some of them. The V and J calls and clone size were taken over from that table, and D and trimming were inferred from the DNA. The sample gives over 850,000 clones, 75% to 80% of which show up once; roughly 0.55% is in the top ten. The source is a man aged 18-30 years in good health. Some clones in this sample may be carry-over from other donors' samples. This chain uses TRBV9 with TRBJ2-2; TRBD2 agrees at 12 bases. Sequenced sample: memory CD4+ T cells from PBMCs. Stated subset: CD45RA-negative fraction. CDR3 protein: CASSPLGLAGLNTGELFF. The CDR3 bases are TGTGCCAGCAGCCCCCTCGGACTAGCGGGACTTAACACCGGGGAGCTGTTTTTT.